This T cell receptor beta chain was sequenced during a study of cytomegalovirus exposure and HLA in healthy donors. Study in general: From about 180 million T cells, an earlier analysis saw approximately 120 million unique TCR beta sequences.

Researchers ran the PCR with 60 Vbeta and 13 Jbeta primers. Measured with immunoSEQ multiplex PCR; TCRdb has only the in-frame clones, and not every one. The sample lists 150,000 to 200,000 clones, roughly four fifths occurring once. Worth noting for this clone: Its antigen remains unidentified.

General observations from the study: A later analysis appeared to link common viral pathogens to several of the most significant clusters. An analysis done earlier found most TCR beta V segments productive about 90% or about 30% of the time. A few chains tied to CMV proved CMV antigen-specific in vitro.

Sequencing was performed on PBMCs. The source is a woman aged 40 to 50 in good health and CMV-seronegative.

The CDR3 DNA sequence: TGTGCCAGCAGTTGGGGAGGGGGTAACTATGGCTACACCTTC. Protein: CASSWGGGNYGYTF. The chain links TRBV27 to TRBJ1-2, with D possibly being TRBD1 (6 bases). CDR3 length: 14 amino acids. V dropped 4 bases and J dropped 1 base, with 10 bases sitting between them. CDR1 and CDR2 (germline): MNHEY, SMNVEV (reference sequence).